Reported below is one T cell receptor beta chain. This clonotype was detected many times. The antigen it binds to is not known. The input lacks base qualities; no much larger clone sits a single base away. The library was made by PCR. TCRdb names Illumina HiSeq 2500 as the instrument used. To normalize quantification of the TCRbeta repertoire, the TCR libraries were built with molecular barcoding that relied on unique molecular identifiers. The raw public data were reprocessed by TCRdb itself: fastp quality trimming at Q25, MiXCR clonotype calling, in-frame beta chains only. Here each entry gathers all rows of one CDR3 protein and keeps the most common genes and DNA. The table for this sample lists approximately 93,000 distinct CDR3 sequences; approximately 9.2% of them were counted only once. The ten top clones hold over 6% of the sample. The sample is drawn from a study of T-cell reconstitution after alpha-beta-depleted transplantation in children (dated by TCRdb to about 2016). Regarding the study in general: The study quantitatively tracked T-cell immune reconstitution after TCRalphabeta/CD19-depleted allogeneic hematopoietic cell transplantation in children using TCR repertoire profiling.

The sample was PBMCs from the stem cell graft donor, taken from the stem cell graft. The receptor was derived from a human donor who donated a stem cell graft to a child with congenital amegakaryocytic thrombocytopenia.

For the CDR3, the sequence is CASSLDGATEAFF. The DNA is as follows: TGCGCCAGCAGCCTGGACGGGGCCACTGAAGCTTTCTTT. The V gene is TRBV5-1 and the J gene is TRBJ1-1; possibly the D gene is TRBD1, per 5 matching bases. CDR1 and CDR2, looked up from the germline V gene, are SGHRS and YFSETQ. V and J are truncated by 4 bases and 4 bases respectively, leaving an intervening sequence of 11 bases. The CDR3, from cysteine to phenylalanine, totals 13 residues. Only CDR3 DNA remains: 39 bases, in frame from the first base. Extended through the reference TRBV5-1 and TRBJ1-1 proteins, this CDR3 yields the full variable domain: KAGVTQTPRYLIKTRGQQVTLSCSPISGHRSVSWYQQTPGQGLQFLFEYFSETQRNKGNFPGRFSGRQFSNSRSEMNVSTLELGDSALYLCASSLDGATEAFFGQGTRLTVV.